One and the same sample provided the 20 T cell receptor beta chains below, sequenced in a study of blood T cell repertoires in COVID-19. Sequenced by immunoSEQ multiplex PCR; TCRdb stores in-frame clones only, minus some. The sample comprises more than 200,000 clones, more than 70% of which are singletons, and roughly 8.8% rests with the top ten. Sequencing was carried out using peripheral blood. The receptors were gathered from a woman between 45 and 65 years old with acute or convalescent COVID-19.

The rearrangement links TRBV5-1 to TRBJ1-4, with 7 bases aligning to TRBD1. Germline values: CDR1 SGHRS, CDR2 YFSETQ. J lost 8 bases, V lost 0 bases, and 7 bases had no gene match. The CDR3 consists of 15 residues. This CDR3 reads CASSLEGAPGEKLFF. CDR3 bases: TGCGCCAGCAGCTTGGAGGGGGCGCCCGGGGAAAAACTGTTTTTT.

J is TRBJ1-1 and V is TRBV29-1; D remains unclear. The CDR3 sequence is 13 residues long. Trimming removed 2 bases at V and 0 bases at J, with 7 bases between. In germline, CDR1 is SQVTM, CDR2 ANQGSEA. The CDR3 sequence is CSVELQMNTEAFF. CDR3 nucleotides: TGCAGCGTTGAATTACAGATGAACACTGAAGCTTTCTTT.

The J gene is TRBJ2-1, the V gene TRBV2, with TRBD2 as a possible D gene (6 bases). V was shortened by 6 bases and J by 5 bases, with 14 bases between the two germline ends. This CDR3 is 14 amino acids long. Germline assignment: CDR1 SNHLY and CDR2 FYNNEI. The CDR3 nucleotides are TGTGCCAGCAGGAGCCGGGAGAGCCACAATGAGCAGTTCTTC. Translated, it gives CASRSRESHNEQFF.

The CDR3 DNA follows: TGCGCCAGCAGCTTTGCCTCTACTAGTTACGAGCAGTACTTC. Protein product: CASSFASTSYEQYF. The V and J genes are TRBV5-1 and TRBJ2-7, with a possible D match to TRBD2 (5 bases). CDR3 size: 14 residues. Germline-derived CDR1 and CDR2 are SGHRS and YFSETQ. V lost 2 bases and J 4 bases, leaving 13 bases between the germline ends.

The chain carries TRBV19 and TRBJ2-7; 10 nucleotides match TRBD2. The CDR3 sequence is 17 residues long. J gave up 0 bases and V 5 bases, and 10 bases lay outside the gene matches. The germline gives CDR1 LNHDA, CDR2 SQIVND (reference sequence). This chain's CDR3 is CASSEASGSPASYEQYF. The CDR3 bases are TGTGCCAGTAGTGAGGCTAGCGGGAGTCCTGCCTCCTACGAGCAGTACTTC.

This clone turned up a few times. The chain is built from TRBV6-5 and TRBJ1-1; 7 bases line up with TRBD1. Germline V lookup: CDR1 MNHEY, CDR2 SVGAGI. This CDR3 contains 15 residues. V shed 6 bases, J shed 1 base, and the junction held 8 bases outside the gene matches. The CDR3 protein is CASSLRQGKNTEAFF. The CDR3 coding sequence is TGTGCCAGCAGCCTCAGACAGGGAAAGAACACTGAAGCTTTCTTT.

In this sample, this clone turned up a few times. The gene calls are TRBV11-2 and TRBJ2-7; D ambiguous. The CDR3 contains 13 residues. In germline, CDR1 is SGHAT, CDR2 FQNNGV. Deletions cut 1 base from V and 6 bases from J, with 10 bases between. The CDR3 region has the DNA TGTGCCAGCAGCTTAGTGATGGCTTCCGAGCAGTACTTC. The encoded protein is CASSLVMASEQYF.

V usage is TRBV21-1 and J usage is TRBJ2-7; the table's D call, TRBD1, has no DNA check behind it. TRBV21-1 is listed as a pseudogene. The CDR3 covers 17 residues. Here the CDR3 DNA reads TGTGCCAGCAGCAATCTTGGGACCACTTTAGGGGGATACGAGCAGTACTTC. Its protein product is CASSNLGTTLGGYEQYF.

The V gene is TRBV11-2, the J gene TRBJ2-7; 9 bases are shared with TRBD2. CDR3 size: 13 residues. Losses at the gene ends were 5 bases for V and 3 bases for J; bases not matched to a gene: 2. Per the germline V gene, CDR1 is SGHAT and CDR2 is FQNNGV. The CDR3 spells CASSQTSGYEQYF. CDR3 sequence (DNA): TGTGCCAGCAGCCAGACTAGCGGCTACGAGCAGTACTTC. The full variable domain, in which reference TRBV11-2 and TRBJ2-7 provide the parts outside the CDR3, is EAGVAQSPRYKIIEKRQSVAFWCNPISGHATLYWYQQILGQGPKLLIQFQNNGVVDDSQLPKDRFSAERLKGVDSTLKIQPAKLEDSAVYLCASSQTSGYEQYFGPGTRLTVT.

The rearrangement links TRBV2 to TRBJ1-4, with 7 bases identical to TRBD1. The J segment lost 1 base and the V segment lost 9 bases, leaving 8 bases of the junction unmatched. Germline V gene lookup returns CDR1 SNHLY and CDR2 FYNNEI. There are 15 residues in the CDR3. For the CDR3, the DNA is TGTGCCAGTAACCGACAGGGAGGAACTAATGAAAAACTGTTTTTT. Protein product: CASNRQGGTNEKLFF.

This clone was detected only once. This chain connects TRBV3-1 (or the pseudogene TRBV3-2) to TRBJ2-7; D might be TRBD1 (6 bases). Trimming took off 5 bases at V and 3 bases at J, with 11 bases between the two ends. The CDR3 spans 13 residues. The V gene's germline CDR1 is LGHDT and CDR2 YNNKEL (reference sequence). CDR3 sequence: CASSGRGGYEQYF. CDR3 DNA sequence: TGTGCCAGCAGCGGGAGAGGGGGCTACGAGCAGTACTTC.

V is TRBV19 and J is TRBJ2-3, with D possibly TRBD1 on 6 matching bases. Trimming shortened V by 5 bases and J by 0 bases, and 12 bases separated the two germline ends. CDR1 is LNHDA and CDR2 is SQIVND in the germline V gene (reference sequence). The CDR3 is made up of 15 amino acids. The CDR3 sequence: CASSPQGYSTDTQYF. The CDR3 coding sequence is TGTGCCAGTAGTCCCCAGGGGTATAGCACAGATACGCAGTATTTT.

The V and J genes are TRBV9 and TRBJ2-7; D gene uncertain. Germline assignment: CDR1 SGDLS and CDR2 YYNGEE. The CDR3 is 14 residues long. V lost 0 bases, J lost 1 base, and 8 bases lay in between. The DNA of the CDR3 is TGTGCCAGCAGCGTAGGCCTACCATCCTACGAGCAGTACTTC. Protein sequence: CASSVGLPSYEQYF.

The gene calls are TRBV5-1 and TRBJ2-5, with 8 positions matching TRBD2. Germline trimming cut 0 bases from V and 5 bases from J; bases unmatched to any gene: 3. Germline V gene data show CDR1 as SGHRS and CDR2 as YFSETQ. The CDR3 consists of 14 residues. CDR3 bases: TGCGCCAGCAGCTTGGGAACGGGGGGGGAGACCCAGTACTTC. Encoded protein: CASSLGTGGETQYF.

V is TRBV7-9 and J is TRBJ1-1; D is unclear. Germline assignment: CDR1 SEHNR and CDR2 FQNEAQ (reference sequence). The V end was cut by 5 bases, the J end by 2 bases, with 15 bases between. CDR3 size: 15 residues. The CDR3 reads CASSPVGGVNTEAFF. CDR3 DNA sequence: TGTGCCAGCAGCCCCGTTGGAGGCGTTAACACTGAAGCTTTCTTT.

This clone was detected once. The chain links TRBV5-1 to TRBJ2-7; 7 bases are a match to TRBD2. V shed 2 bases and J 7 bases; nucleotides not matched to a gene: 15. Germline V lookup: CDR1 SGHRS, CDR2 YFSETQ. The CDR3 extends over 16 amino acids. CDR3 DNA: TGCGCCAGCAGCTTAGAACCCGGGACTACAAGAGGAGAGCAGTACTTC. Its translation is CASSLEPGTTRGEQYF.

In this sample, this clone turned up once. For the CDR3, the DNA is TGCGCCAGCAGCTTCCCAGGGGGAAGCACCGGGGAGCTGTTTTTT. Residues: CASSFPGGSTGELFF. This chain links TRBV5-1 with TRBJ2-2; 7 bases are shared with TRBD1. The CDR3 is 15 residues long. Germline lookup yields CDR1 SGHRS and CDR2 YFSETQ. V shed 2 bases, J shed 4 bases, and the junction held 5 bases outside the gene matches.

V and J are TRBV18 and TRBJ2-1; 9 positions match TRBD1. Germline values: CDR1 KGHSH, CDR2 LQKENI. The CDR3 sequence is 15 residues long. V was clipped by 3 bases and J by 7 bases; unmatched bases: 7. DNA of the CDR3: TGTGCCAGCTCACCCCGTGGACAGGGGTCGAATGAGCAGTTCTTC. This gives the protein CASSPRGQGSNEQFF.

This sequence joins TRBV24-1 and TRBJ2-7; no clear D. Germline-derived CDR1 and CDR2 are KGHDR and SFDVKD. The CDR3 runs 14 residues. V lost 5 bases, J lost 6 bases, and 16 bases lay in between. Here the CDR3 reads CATSASRGHGEQYF. The CDR3 DNA sequence: TGTGCCACCAGTGCCAGCAGAGGTCATGGCGAGCAGTACTTC.

This chain links TRBV24-1 with TRBJ2-5; 8 nucleotides match TRBD2. V was clipped by 4 bases and J by 5 bases; unmatched bases: 5. This CDR3 is 14 amino acids long. CDR1 is KGHDR and CDR2 is SFDVKD in the germline V gene. CDR3 amino acids: CATSEIGGGETQYF. CDR3 nucleotides: TGTGCCACCAGTGAGATCGGGGGGGGTGAGACCCAGTACTTC.